The T cell receptor (beta chain) under discussion was sequenced for a study of shared clonotypes between healthy human individuals (dated by TCRdb to about 2020). At the level of the whole study: A few men and two women, aged 18 to 49 years, made up the cohort. Libraries were prepared and TCR repertoires were sequenced by different laboratories using diverse techniques, in order to increase sequencing depth and limit assay-specific biases. For each donor, CD4 naive and CD4 memory were each run on three plates, CD8 naive on two plates, and CD8 memory on one plate. Each donor's leukapheresis produced roughly between about 0.8 and 10 billion PBMCs. The study deeply sequenced blood TCR repertoires of five healthy adults to estimate repertoire size and the extent of clonotype sharing between individuals. What the work shows at the level of the full study, not this receptor alone: Incomplete sequencing was indicated by rarefaction of sorted-subset datasets, despite the large sequencing depth. Larger estimated clonotype richness was generally found for naive subsets than for memory subsets. Based on pairwise subsampling, the degree of clonotype sharing among donors was expected to be affected by sequencing depth. Because the study included only a small number of donors, the genetic and exposure-history diversity represented was limited. When a few donors were compared, the shared fraction of clonotypes was around 5% for naive CD4, around 3.5% for naive CD8, more than 2% for memory CD4, and 0.4% for memory CD8. Clonotypes shared by all four sorted-subset donors showed higher generation probabilities than non-shared clonotypes. Only blood was sampled, and tissue TCR repertoires likely differ from those in blood.

To note about this clone: The antigen it recognizes is unknown. Per-base quality was not reported, and no clone a single base away is much larger than it. Distinct nucleotide sequences in the sample also encode this CDR3.

CD8 naive samples consisted of CD45RO-negative cells that were positively selected for CCR7, yielding a CD45RA+CCR7+ population without TemRA cells. Healthy HIV-negative adults with no recently reported acute infections or vaccinations were included as donors. Only Caucasian adults living in Nashville, Tennessee, USA were represented among the donors. Blood was collected by leukapheresis, and PBMCs were isolated by Ficoll-Histopaque density gradient centrifugation and then cryopreserved in liquid nitrogen vapor phase. Purity and quantity of every magnetically sorted T cell population were checked by analytical flow cytometry. Each sorted fraction had its genomic DNA isolated and then quantified by UV absorbance on a Nanodrop 2000c. The germline V gene sets CDR1 to SGHAT and CDR2 to FQNNGV. Between the V and J ends, shortened by 0 bases and 0 bases respectively, the junction contains 6 bases. Counted from cysteine to phenylalanine, this CDR3 has 15 amino acids. CDR3 DNA is the only sequence kept; it has 45 bases, read in frame from the first base.

Using the deep immunoSEQ assay, TCR CDR3 regions were amplified from genomic DNA by multiplex PCR. Genomic DNA extracted from each cell subset was distributed evenly over all wells of several immunoSEQ 96-well plates, and each plate served as one replicate. For sorted subsets, each replicate PCR was loaded with approximately 200 ng genomic DNA, equivalent to 32,000 or so T cell genomes. The purified libraries were quantified using a Qubit 3.0 fluorometer, sized with a Bioanalyzer 2100, and then quantified again using the KAPA Library Quantification kit. Every immunoSEQ 96-well plate was sequenced on a separate single-read 150-cycle Illumina NextSeq 550 flow cell. Regarding the original processing steps: Because only junctional sequences without quality scores were contained in the immunoSEQ output, filtering matching that applied to full-length reads could not be performed. To assign V/J genes and CDR3, sequences were annotated using PyIR, a Python wrapper for IgBLAST v1.9, with IMGT germline references. Reads were removed for weak V/J assignments (E-value above 1e-6), missing CDR3, stop codons, out-of-frame junctions, or ambiguous translated residues. V3J clonotypes were defined by identical inferred V gene, J gene, and CDR3 amino acid sequence. Percentage overlap between repertoires was calculated by dividing the number of shared unique clonotypes by the size of the smaller repertoire. Repertoire richness was assessed with RTK rarefaction, the Chao1 estimator, and Recon v2.1 estimates of unobserved clonotypes. OLGA was used to compute generation probabilities for all TCRbeta clonotypes that the gDNA method yielded from a handful of donors. TCRdb's version of the immuneACCESS table is confined to in-frame rearrangements and falls short of the full clone set. An unresolved V gene accounts for under half of the shortfall where checked; the remainder is of unknown origin. The D gene and trimming were derived from the DNA, and the V and J assignments and clone size from that table. Recorded for this sample are 650,000 to 800,000 clones; 92% of them occurred a single time. The ten largest make up 20% to 25% of the sample.

The chain couples TRBV11-2 to TRBJ1-5; the D gene cannot be named for sure. The receptor comes from a man aged 25 to 45 in good health. Sequences were obtained from naive CD8+ T cells sorted from blood. This specimen's cell subset or site label, interpreted: CD45RA+CCR7+. CDR3 reads: CASSLEGNSNQPQHF. The nucleotide sequence reads as follows: TGTGCCAGCAGCTTAGAGGGAAATAGCAATCAGCCCCAGCATTTT. With all but the CDR3 taken from the reference TRBV11-2 and TRBJ1-5 genes, the full variable domain is: EAGVAQSPRYKIIEKRQSVAFWCNPISGHATLYWYQQILGQGPKLLIQFQNNGVVDDSQLPKDRFSAERLKGVDSTLKIQPAKLEDSAVYLCASSLEGNSNQPQHFGDGTRLSIL.